Below are 28 T cell receptor beta chains sequenced from a single sample in a study of blood T cell repertoires in COVID-19. This table comes from immunoSEQ multiplex PCR, and its TCRdb copy is limited to in-frame clones, with some not included. Of around 300,000 clones detected, roughly 90% appear once; the ten largest clones hold approximately 2.1%. The material sequenced was peripheral blood. Receptors originate from a woman aged 25-40 years with COVID-19, enrolled during active disease.

This clone was found a few times. This chain uses TRBV7-6 with TRBJ2-2; 8 positions match TRBD1. The CDR3 is made up of 15 amino acids. V lost 11 bases, J lost 2 bases, and 10 bases stayed unmatched. The germline CDR1 and CDR2 sequences are SGHVS and FNYEAQ. CDR3 bases: TGTGCCGCCAGACGAGGACAGGGTAACACCGGGGAGCTGTTTTTT. Protein product: CAARRGQGNTGELFF.

This sequence joins TRBV11-2 and TRBJ2-3; no firm D call. There are 12 residues in the CDR3. Trimming shortened V by 1 base and J by 6 bases, and 5 bases separated the two germline ends. Germline V CDR1 and CDR2: SGHAT, FQNNGV. The CDR3 DNA is TGTGCCAGCAGCTTAGTATCGGATACGCAGTATTTT. Translated, it gives CASSLVSDTQYF.

The chain combines TRBV27 with TRBJ2-1; the match to TRBD1 covers 7 bases. The length of the CDR3 is 15 residues. J gave up 1 base and V 3 bases, and 3 bases lay outside the gene matches. The germline V gene encodes CDR1 MNHEY and CDR2 SMNVEV (reference sequence). The CDR3 protein is CASSLYRGSYNEQFF. The DNA for the CDR3 is TGTGCCAGCAGTTTGTACAGGGGTTCCTACAATGAGCAGTTCTTC.

This chain uses TRBV24-1 with TRBJ1-2, with TRBD1 identical over 9 bases. The CDR3 covers 16 residues. Germline V CDR1 and CDR2: KGHDR, SFDVKD. With 3 bases clipped from V and 2 bases from J, the junction kept 6 bases outside the gene matches. The CDR3 DNA follows: TGTGCCACCAGTGATCCCTCGGGACAGGGAAACTATGGCTACACCTTC. This codes for CATSDPSGQGNYGYTF.

The V and J genes are TRBV11-1 and TRBJ2-7; D is perhaps TRBD1 (6 bases). V lost 4 bases and J 4 bases, leaving 11 bases between the germline ends. Germline V lookup: CDR1 SGHAT, CDR2 FQDESV (reference sequence). The CDR3 length is 13 residues. This chain's CDR3 is CASSWDKPYEQYF. DNA of the CDR3: TGTGCCAGCAGCTGGGACAAGCCTTACGAGCAGTACTTC.

V and J are TRBV19 and TRBJ1-2; 9 nucleotides line up with TRBD1. CDR3 length: 13 residues. Germline CDR1 is LNHDA and CDR2 is SQIVND (reference sequence). V lost 8 bases to trimming and J lost 2 bases; unmatched junction nucleotides: 3. The CDR3 region has the DNA TGTGCCAGTGTGGGGACAGGGAACTATGGCTACACCTTC. This encodes CASVGTGNYGYTF.

The CDR3 protein is CASSQIYSNQPQHF. The CDR3 coding sequence is TGCGCCAGCAGCCAAATATATAGCAATCAGCCCCAGCATTTT. The gene calls are TRBV4-1 and TRBJ1-5, with D unresolved. The CDR3 spans 14 residues. Trimming removed 2 bases from V and 0 bases from J, with 5 bases in between. CDR1 is MGHRA and CDR2 is YSYEKL in the germline V gene.

The rearrangement links TRBV27 to TRBJ1-1; 10 positions match TRBD1. This CDR3 comprises 14 residues. V lost 4 bases, J lost 5 bases, and 4 bases stayed unmatched. Germline-derived CDR1 and CDR2 are MNHEY and SMNVEV (reference sequence). The CDR3 DNA sequence: TGTGCCAGCAGTTACGGGACAGGGGTTACTGAAGCTTTCTTT. It yields the protein CASSYGTGVTEAFF.

The chain recombines TRBV25-1 with TRBJ1-4, with D tentatively TRBD1 (6 bases). V lost 4 bases to trimming and J lost 8 bases, with 17 bases between them. The germline gives CDR1 MGHDK, CDR2 SYGVNS. The CDR3 covers 15 residues. CDR3 nucleotide sequence: TGTGCCAGCAGTGCCTCTCTCGGGGGGCCGGAAAAACTGTTTTTT. The encoded protein is CASSASLGGPEKLFF.

This chain joins TRBV5-1 and TRBJ2-5; 11 bases line up with TRBD2. Looked up from germline, CDR1 is SGHRS and CDR2 is YFSETQ. CDR3 length equals 17 residues. Germline trimming cut 4 bases from V and 4 bases from J; bases unmatched to any gene: 12. In DNA, the CDR3 is TGCGCCAGCAGCCCCATCCTGACTAGCGGGATATTAGAGACCCAGTACTTC. Translating gives CASSPILTSGILETQYF.

The chain joins TRBV7-9 to TRBJ2-3, with 7 bases matching TRBD1. Per the germline V gene, CDR1 is SEHNR and CDR2 is FQNEAQ (reference sequence). This CDR3 spans 14 amino acids. V gave up 4 bases and J gave up 1 base; unmatched junction bases: 2. The CDR3 here is CASSYGQGTDTQYF. The CDR3 DNA is TGTGCCAGCAGCTATGGACAGGGCACAGATACGCAGTATTTT.

The rearrangement joins TRBV7-9 to TRBJ2-7, with D possibly matching TRBD1 (5 bases). The CDR3 is 12 residues long. Looked up from germline, CDR1 is SEHNR and CDR2 is FQNEAQ (reference sequence). V dropped 5 bases and J dropped 3 bases, with 8 bases sitting between them. CDR3: CASSTDSYEQYF. The CDR3 nucleotides read TGTGCCAGCAGCACCGACAGCTACGAGCAGTACTTC.

The chain joins TRBV6-6 to TRBJ1-5; D is unclear. V shed 3 bases and J shed 1 base, with 7 bases lying between them. CDR1 MNHNY and CDR2 SVGAGI come from the germline V gene (reference sequence). The CDR3 has 14 amino acids. CDR3: CASSYGGSNQPQHF. In nucleotides, the CDR3 is TGTGCCAGCAGTTATGGAGGAAGCAATCAGCCCCAGCATTTT.

J is TRBJ1-1 and V is TRBV11-2; 8 bases align to TRBD1. Germline V gives CDR1 SGHAT, CDR2 FQNNGV. V lost 7 bases to trimming and J lost 6 bases; unmatched junction nucleotides: 10. CDR3 length: 14 amino acids. This chain's CDR3 is CASTRRDRKAEAFF. The CDR3 coding sequence is TGTGCCAGCACTAGACGGGACAGGAAGGCTGAAGCTTTCTTT.

The rearrangement uses TRBV5-1 and TRBJ1-4; 7 nucleotides align to TRBD1. Germline CDR1 is SGHRS and CDR2 is YFSETQ. This CDR3 has 14 amino acids. V was clipped by 5 bases and J by 3 bases; unmatched bases: 4. The CDR3 loop reads CASRGTASNEKLFF. The CDR3 DNA is TGCGCCAGCAGGGGGACAGCATCTAATGAAAAACTGTTTTTT.

The chain employs TRBV19 and TRBJ1-4, with TRBD1 identical over 7 bases. CDR1 LNHDA and CDR2 SQIVND come from the germline V gene (reference sequence). Trimming removed 5 bases from V and 8 bases from J; junction bases left unmatched: 14. There are 16 residues in the CDR3. For the CDR3, the DNA is TGTGCCAGTAGTTTTTCCGCTCGACAGGGTGGCGAAAAACTGTTTTTT. Its translation is CASSFSARQGGEKLFF.

In its sample, this clone was seen once. The chain employs TRBV10-3 and TRBJ2-5; 11 bases are a match to TRBD2. The germline CDR1 and CDR2 sequences are ENHRY and SYGVKD. The CDR3 runs to 16 residues. The V gene end was trimmed by 4 bases and the J gene end by 1 base; junction bases not matched to a gene: 5. The CDR3, as DNA: TGTGCCATCAGTGTCGCGACTAGCGGGATCCAAGAGACCCAGTACTTC. Residues: CAISVATSGIQETQYF.

The chain employs TRBV7-8 and TRBJ2-3, with D perhaps matching TRBD2 (6 bases). This CDR3 region has 18 residues. Germline assignment: CDR1 SGHVS and CDR2 FQNEAQ. With 4 bases removed from V and 3 bases from J, the gap between germline ends came to 23 bases. In DNA form, the CDR3 reads TGTGCCAGCAGCTCGCAGGAGGGGTTATTTGGGCTTACAGATACGCAGTATTTT. Translation gives CASSSQEGLFGLTDTQYF.

The V call is TRBV5-1, the J call TRBJ2-7; possible D gene TRBD1, 6 bases. Trimming pared 2 bases from V and 0 bases from J, leaving 15 bases between. Looked up from germline, CDR1 is SGHRS and CDR2 is YFSETQ. CDR3 length: 16 residues. The DNA of the CDR3 is TGCGCCAGCAGCTTAGAGCCGACAGGCCTCTCCTACGAGCAGTACTTC. This sequence encodes CASSLEPTGLSYEQYF.

The chain carries TRBV7-8 and TRBJ1-2, with D perhaps TRBD1 (5 bases). The CDR3 is 16 residues long. From germline, CDR1 is SGHVS and CDR2 FQNEAQ. The germline V and J ends were trimmed by 0 bases and 5 bases, with 16 bases remaining between them. In DNA form, the CDR3 reads TGTGCCAGCAGCTTAGCGGTGGGGATAGGGGCGTATGGCTACACCTTC. Translated: CASSLAVGIGAYGYTF.

The chain combines TRBV27 with TRBJ2-1; 7 nucleotides agree with TRBD1. V lost 2 bases and J lost 4; bases outside the gene matches: 5. The CDR3 is 15 amino acids. CDR1 is MNHEY and CDR2 is SMNVEV in the germline V gene (reference sequence). The CDR3 loop is CASSLVGTVYNEQFF. In DNA form, the CDR3 reads TGTGCCAGCAGTTTAGTCGGGACAGTATACAATGAGCAGTTCTTC.

This chain connects TRBV5-4 to TRBJ2-7, with 8 bases fitting TRBD2. This CDR3 is 15 amino acids long. The V gene's germline CDR1 is SGHNT and CDR2 YYREEE (reference sequence). V lost 6 bases, J lost 3 bases, and 11 bases stayed unmatched. The CDR3 loop reads CASTIAGGGLYEQYF. The CDR3, as DNA: TGTGCCAGCACCATTGCGGGGGGTGGGCTCTACGAGCAGTACTTC.

This rearrangement joins TRBV25-1 to TRBJ2-3; the match to TRBD2 covers 12 bases. Trimming cost V 5 bases and J 4 bases; bases outside gene matches: 7. This CDR3 region has 16 residues. The germline V gene encodes CDR1 MGHDK and CDR2 SYGVNS. As DNA, the CDR3 is TGTGCCAGCAGTAGACTAGCGGGAGCTGAGGCAGATACGCAGTATTTT. Its protein product is CASSRLAGAEADTQYF.

There are a few counts of this clone. The chain is built from TRBV15 and TRBJ2-3; possible D gene TRBD1, 8 bases. The CDR3 length is 17 residues. The V gene lost 4 bases and the J gene lost 8 bases, with 25 bases spanning the gap. Per germline, CDR1 LNHNV and CDR2 YYDKDF (reference sequence). The CDR3 region is CATSTELTGASGGTQYF. In DNA form, the CDR3 reads TGTGCCACCAGCACCGAACTGACAGGGGCCTCGGGGGGTACGCAGTATTTT.

J is TRBJ1-5 and V is TRBV12-3 or TRBV12-4; TRBD1 matches at 8 bases. The V gene end was trimmed by 8 bases and the J gene end by 9 bases; junction bases not matched to a gene: 9. There are 13 residues in the CDR3. The CDR3 coding sequence is TGTGCCAGCCGGGACAGGACCTTTGGGCCCCAGCATTTT. Its translation: CASRDRTFGPQHF.

The chain uses TRBV6-2 or TRBV6-3 and TRBJ1-2; a weak D match, TRBD1 (5 bases). Germline V gives CDR1 MNHEY, CDR2 SVGEGT. V gave up 6 bases and J gave up 9 bases, with 20 bases separating them. CDR3 size: 14 residues. The CDR3 DNA sequence: TGTGCCAGCAGCACCCTCGGACGGGCGGGGCGCTACACCTTC. Protein: CASSTLGRAGRYTF.

This chain links TRBV19 with TRBJ2-2; possibly TRBD1 for D (5 bases). Trimming removed 1 base at V and 5 bases at J, with 11 bases between. This CDR3 spans 15 amino acids. Germline CDR1 reads LNHDA; CDR2 reads SQIVND (reference sequence). The CDR3 region has the DNA TGTGCCAGTAGTATAGGGCAGGGATATACCGGGGAGCTGTTTTTT. Protein sequence: CASSIGQGYTGELFF.

The V call is TRBV7-3, the J call TRBJ1-5; 9 bases line up with TRBD1. The CDR3 loop spans 17 amino acids. Per germline, CDR1 SGHTA and CDR2 FQGTGA. V shed 1 base, J shed 6 bases, and the junction held 10 bases outside the gene matches. The CDR3 DNA reads TGTGCCAGCAGCTTAATAGGGGGACAGGGACGGTTTCAGCCCCAGCATTTT. Protein product: CASSLIGGQGRFQPQHF.